This T cell receptor beta chain was identified during a study of glioma-infiltrating T cells. This clonotype was counted many times. Its antigen is not identified. Study-wide points: CDR3 overlap between tissue and blood was very small. Gliomas, especially low-grade, showed above-expected tissue-blood divergence; non-neoplastic patients showed below.

TCR alpha and beta CDR3 regions were amplified from RNA using iRepertoire nested multiplex PCR. Input was about 85-450 ng of tissue mRNA or PBMC total RNA. TCRdb analysed the multiplex PCR reads with MiXCR anew, one entry per CDR3 protein. The profile shows fewer than 110,000 distinct CDR3 sequences, 29% of them singletons. V gave up 2 bases and J gave up 5 bases, with 7 bases separating them. CDR1 ENHRY and CDR2 SYGVKD come from the germline V gene. CDR3 length: 13 amino acids. The chain uses TRBV10-3 and TRBJ2-1; the D is unclear. Sequences were obtained from glioma tissue, nonneoplastic brain tissue, or PBMCs (not recorded which). This TCR came from a human donor with low-grade glioma or glioblastoma, undergoing nonglioma brain surgery, or in good health (not recorded which). CDR3 amino acids: CAISEGNNNEQFF. For the CDR3, the DNA is TGTGCCATCAGTGAGGGAAACAACAATGAGCAGTTCTTC.